This T cell receptor (beta chain) emerged from a study of T cell repertoires in cytomegalovirus infection (dated by TCRdb to between 2019 and 2020). Turning to the overall study: The peptide stimulations were aimed at well-studied HLA-B-restricted epitopes as well as recently identified HLA-C-restricted CMV epitopes, whose presentation resists viral immunomodulation. The HLA type of each donor mattered for the analysis, because public TCR beta signatures pointed to carriage of CMV infection along with the matching HLA type.

The V end loses 6 bases and the J end loses 3 bases, and a stretch of 9 bases separates them. From cysteine to phenylalanine, the CDR3 is 12 amino acids long. The sequence is cut down to CDR3 DNA, 36 bases in frame from base 1. For CDR1 and CDR2, the germline V gene lists MNHEY and SVGEGT. To note about this clonotype: The antigen it binds to is not known. Qualities for individual bases were not recorded, and no much larger clone is one base off.

Sequencing used an Illumina HiSeq 1500. TCRdb trimmed public reads at Q25 via fastp, called clones via MiXCR and kept in-frame beta chains. Rows with one shared CDR3 protein collapse into an entry with the most common genes and DNA. This sample lists about 470,000 distinct CDR3 sequences; about 42% were detected once. Around 44% of the sample comes from the top ten. This specimen's treatment or condition label, interpreted: in vitro stimulation with specific CMV peptide epitopes to enrich CMV-specific T cells. The full study reports these points: Carriers of CMV infection plus the relevant HLA type were discriminated by the cumulative frequency of public TCR beta family members in the study cohort and in an independent roughly 340-donor cohort. The ex vivo response was dominated by HLA-C-restricted CMV-specific TCR beta clonotypes, which also provided the single most frequent clonotype in two of eight donors.

The chain joins TRBV6-2 or TRBV6-3 to TRBJ2-7, with the D call tentatively TRBD1 or TRBD2, each fitting 5 bases. Here the sequenced sample was cultured PBMCs, taken from culture after CMV antigen stimulation. The receptor comes from a human donor in good health (CMV status not recorded). Some clones in this sample may be carry-over from other donors' samples. The base sequence is TGTGCCAGCAGCGGGGCTATCTACGAGCAGTACTTC. The encoded protein is CASSGAIYEQYF.